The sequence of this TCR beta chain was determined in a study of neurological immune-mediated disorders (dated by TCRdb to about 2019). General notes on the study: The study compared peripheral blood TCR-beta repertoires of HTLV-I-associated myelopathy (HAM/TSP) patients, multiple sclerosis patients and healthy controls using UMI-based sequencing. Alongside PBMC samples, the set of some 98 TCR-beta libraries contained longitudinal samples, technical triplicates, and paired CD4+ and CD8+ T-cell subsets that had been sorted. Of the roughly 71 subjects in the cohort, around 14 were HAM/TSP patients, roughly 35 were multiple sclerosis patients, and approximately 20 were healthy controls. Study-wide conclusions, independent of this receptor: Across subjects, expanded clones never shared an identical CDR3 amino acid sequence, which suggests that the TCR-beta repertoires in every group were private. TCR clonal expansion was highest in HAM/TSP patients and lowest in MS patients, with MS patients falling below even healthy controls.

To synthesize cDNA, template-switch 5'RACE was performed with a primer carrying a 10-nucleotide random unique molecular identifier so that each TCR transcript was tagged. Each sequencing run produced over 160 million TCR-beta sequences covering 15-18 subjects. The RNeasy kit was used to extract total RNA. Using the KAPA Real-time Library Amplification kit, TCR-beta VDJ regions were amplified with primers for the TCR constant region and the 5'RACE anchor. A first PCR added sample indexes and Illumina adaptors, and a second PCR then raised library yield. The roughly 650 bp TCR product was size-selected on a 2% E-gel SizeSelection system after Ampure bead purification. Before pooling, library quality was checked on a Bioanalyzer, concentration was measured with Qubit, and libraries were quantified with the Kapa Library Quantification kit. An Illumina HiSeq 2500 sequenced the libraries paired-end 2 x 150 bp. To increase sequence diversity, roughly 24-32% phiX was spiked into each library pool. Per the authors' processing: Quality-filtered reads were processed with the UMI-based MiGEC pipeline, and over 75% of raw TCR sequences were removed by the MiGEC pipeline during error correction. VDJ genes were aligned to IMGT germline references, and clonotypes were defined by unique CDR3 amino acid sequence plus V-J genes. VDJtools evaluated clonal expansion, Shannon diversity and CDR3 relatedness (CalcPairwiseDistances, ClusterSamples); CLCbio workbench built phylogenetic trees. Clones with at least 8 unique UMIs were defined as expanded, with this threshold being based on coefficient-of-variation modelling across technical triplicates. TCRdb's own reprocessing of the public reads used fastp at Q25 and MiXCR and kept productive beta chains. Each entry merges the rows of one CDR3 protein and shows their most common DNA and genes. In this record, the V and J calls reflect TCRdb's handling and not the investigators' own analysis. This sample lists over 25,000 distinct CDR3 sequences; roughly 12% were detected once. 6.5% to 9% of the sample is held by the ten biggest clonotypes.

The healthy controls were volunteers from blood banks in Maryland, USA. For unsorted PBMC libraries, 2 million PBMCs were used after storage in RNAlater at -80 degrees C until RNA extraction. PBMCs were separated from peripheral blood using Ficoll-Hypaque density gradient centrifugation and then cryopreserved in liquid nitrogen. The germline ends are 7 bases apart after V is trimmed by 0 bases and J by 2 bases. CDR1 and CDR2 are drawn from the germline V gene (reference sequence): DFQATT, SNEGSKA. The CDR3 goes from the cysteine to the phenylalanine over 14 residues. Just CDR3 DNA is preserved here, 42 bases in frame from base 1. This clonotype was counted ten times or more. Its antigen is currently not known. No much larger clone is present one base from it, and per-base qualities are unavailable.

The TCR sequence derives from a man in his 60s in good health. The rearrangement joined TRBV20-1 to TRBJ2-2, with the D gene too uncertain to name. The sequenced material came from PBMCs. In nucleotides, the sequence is TGCAGTGCTAGAGATCACTTTAACACCGGGGAGCTGTTTTTT. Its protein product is CSARDHFNTGELFF.